The present T cell receptor (beta chain) was sequenced within a study of blood T cell repertoires in COVID-19. Study as a whole: Material from acute and convalescent COVID-19 was sourced from the United States, Italy and Spain.

The CDR3 totals 11 residues. Germline CDR1 is SGDLS and CDR2 is YYNGEE. Deletions cut 5 bases from V and 7 bases from J, with 10 bases between. This clone has a single count. Repertoires were generated with immunoSEQ multiplex PCR, while TCRdb's copy carries only in-frame clones and drops some. The table has 70,000 or so clones, 80% seen once. This sequence originates from a human donor in a cohort sampled during active COVID-19. J is TRBJ2-7 and V is TRBV9; no definite D call. The sample comprised peripheral blood. The CDR3 bases are TGTGCCAGCAGTCCTGGAGTTGAGCAGTACTTC. Protein sequence: CASSPGVEQYF.